The present entry profiles one T cell receptor (beta chain) with its context. Its antigen remains unidentified. The data stem from a study of cytomegalovirus exposure and HLA in healthy donors. The V gene lost 7 bases and the J gene lost 9 bases, with 20 bases spanning the gap. Germline V CDR1 and CDR2: SGHTA, FQGNSA. This CDR3 has 14 amino acids. PCR used 60 Vbeta primers and 13 Jbeta primers. In the authors' workflow: A later analysis counted 80 million or so unique TCR beta chains, about 11 million shared. TCRdb's table, derived via immunoSEQ multiplex PCR, lists solely in-frame clones and lacks some. V and J calls and clone size follow that table, whereas D and trimming were derived from the DNA. The top ten hold roughly 6.3% of the sample, which has approximately 190,000 clones, around 75% seen once. The study's findings and limits: The authors considered a cluster of highly shared sequence variants likely to be a sequencing artifact. By HLA locus, TCR association rates varied in a later analysis, with DRB1 showing the most and HLA-C the fewest. Available immune exposure information was restricted to CMV serostatus only.

The sample consisted of PBMCs. The sequence was collected from a middle-aged man in good health and CMV-seropositive. The chain is built from TRBV7-2 and TRBJ2-3, with D possibly TRBD1 on 6 matching bases. The chain's CDR3 is CASNPLLSTGTQYF. The DNA for the CDR3 is TGTGCCAGCAATCCCCTTCTGAGCACAGGGACGCAGTATTTT.